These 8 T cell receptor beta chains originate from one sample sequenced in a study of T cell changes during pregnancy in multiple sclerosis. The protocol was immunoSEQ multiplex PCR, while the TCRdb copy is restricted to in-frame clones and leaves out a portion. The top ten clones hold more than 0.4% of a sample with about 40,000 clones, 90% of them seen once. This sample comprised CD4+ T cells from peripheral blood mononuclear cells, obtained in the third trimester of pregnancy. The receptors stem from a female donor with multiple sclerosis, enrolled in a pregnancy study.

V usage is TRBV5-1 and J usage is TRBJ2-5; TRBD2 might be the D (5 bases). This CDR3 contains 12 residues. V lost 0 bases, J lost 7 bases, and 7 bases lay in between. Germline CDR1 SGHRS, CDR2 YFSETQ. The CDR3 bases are TGCGCCAGCAGCTTGGATCGGGGGACCCAGTACTTC. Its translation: CASSLDRGTQYF.

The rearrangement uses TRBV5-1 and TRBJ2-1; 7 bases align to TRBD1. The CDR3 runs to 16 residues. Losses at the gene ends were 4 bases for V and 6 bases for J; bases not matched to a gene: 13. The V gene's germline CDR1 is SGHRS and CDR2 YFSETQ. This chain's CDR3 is CASSITTGVLSNEQFF. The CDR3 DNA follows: TGCGCCAGCAGCATAACCACAGGGGTTCTAAGCAATGAGCAGTTCTTC.

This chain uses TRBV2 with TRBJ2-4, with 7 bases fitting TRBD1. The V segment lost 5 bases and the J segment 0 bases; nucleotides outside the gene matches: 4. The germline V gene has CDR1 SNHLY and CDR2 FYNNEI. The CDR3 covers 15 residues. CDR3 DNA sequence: TGTGCCAGCAGTTGGGACAGAGTAGCCAAAAACATTCAGTACTTC. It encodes CASSWDRVAKNIQYF.

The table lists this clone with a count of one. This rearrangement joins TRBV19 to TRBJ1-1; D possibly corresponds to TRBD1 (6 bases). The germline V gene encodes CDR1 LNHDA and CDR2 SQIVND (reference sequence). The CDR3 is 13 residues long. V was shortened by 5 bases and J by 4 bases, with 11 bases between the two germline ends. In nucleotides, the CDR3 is TGTGCCAGTAGTTACAGGGAGGGCACTGAAGCTTTCTTT. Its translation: CASSYREGTEAFF.

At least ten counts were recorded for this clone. The CDR3 sequence is CASSLAAGQGSDTQYF. The CDR3 coding sequence is TGTGCCAGCAGCTTGGCCGCGGGACAGGGGTCAGATACGCAGTATTTT. The J gene is TRBJ2-3, the V gene TRBV5-4; 10 bases match TRBD1. Trimming at V came to 0 bases and at J to 4 bases, leaving 5 bases not matched to a gene. This CDR3 is built from 16 residues. Germline V gives CDR1 SGHNT, CDR2 YYREEE (reference sequence).

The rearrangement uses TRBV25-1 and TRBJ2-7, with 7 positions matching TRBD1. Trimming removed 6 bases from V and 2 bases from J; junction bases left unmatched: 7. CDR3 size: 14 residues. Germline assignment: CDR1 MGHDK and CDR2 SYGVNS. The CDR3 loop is CASSAGGPPYEQYF. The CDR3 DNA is TGTGCCAGCAGCGCAGGGGGTCCTCCCTACGAGCAGTACTTC.

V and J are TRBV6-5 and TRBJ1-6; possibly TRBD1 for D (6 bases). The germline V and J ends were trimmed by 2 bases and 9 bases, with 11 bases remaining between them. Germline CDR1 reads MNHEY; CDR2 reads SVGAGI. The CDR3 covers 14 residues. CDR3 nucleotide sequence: TGTGCCAGCAGTTACAGGGGGGGAGGTTCACCCCTCCACTTT. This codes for CASSYRGGGSPLHF.

This chain's CDR3 is CASSRGTGGGQPQHF. CDR3 bases: TGCGCCAGCAGCCGCGGGACAGGGGGCGGTCAGCCCCAGCATTTT. The chain combines TRBV4-3 with TRBJ1-5; 12 bases fit TRBD1. Losses at the gene ends were 4 bases for V and 6 bases for J; bases not matched to a gene: 4. Per the germline V gene, CDR1 is LGHNA and CDR2 is YSLEER. The CDR3 has 15 amino acids.